This TCR beta chain originates from a study of T cell changes during pregnancy in multiple sclerosis. This table comes from immunoSEQ multiplex PCR, and its TCRdb copy is limited to in-frame clones, with some not included. The profile shows roughly 110,000 clones, around 92% of them singletons. The germline V gene has CDR1 LNHDA and CDR2 SQIVND (reference sequence). V gave up 6 bases and J gave up 3 bases, with 17 bases separating them. The CDR3 length is 15 residues. V usage is TRBV19 and J usage is TRBJ1-1; D is unresolved. Source: peripheral blood, taken in the third trimester of pregnancy. This sequence originates from a female donor in good health, enrolled as a control in a pregnancy study. The DNA for the CDR3 is TGTGCCAGTAGACCCTTGAGATTCGGGGACACTGAAGCTTTCTTT. It encodes CASRPLRFGDTEAFF.